This record covers a single T cell receptor (beta chain). TCRdb used MiXCR to reprocess the 5' RACE reads, holding one entry per CDR3 protein. The sample includes under 250,000 distinct CDR3 sequences, roughly 7.2% of them seen just once. V trimming: 3 bases; J trimming: 4 bases; junction bases outside the gene matches: 5. The CDR3 loop spans 16 amino acids. Germline-derived CDR1 and CDR2 are MDHEN and SYDVKM. These data originate in a study of T cells after yellow fever vaccination. The source of this sequence is a man aged 30 to 39 who received the YFV17D yellow fever vaccine. This material consisted of CD4+ T cells sorted from PBMCs, taken 15 days after the yellow fever booster vaccination. V usage is TRBV28 and J usage is TRBJ2-3; 12 positions agree with TRBD1. The CDR3 DNA reads as TGTGCCAGCAGTTTGCCGGGACAGGGGGCATCAGATACGCAGTATTTT. Translating it yields CASSLPGQGASDTQYF.